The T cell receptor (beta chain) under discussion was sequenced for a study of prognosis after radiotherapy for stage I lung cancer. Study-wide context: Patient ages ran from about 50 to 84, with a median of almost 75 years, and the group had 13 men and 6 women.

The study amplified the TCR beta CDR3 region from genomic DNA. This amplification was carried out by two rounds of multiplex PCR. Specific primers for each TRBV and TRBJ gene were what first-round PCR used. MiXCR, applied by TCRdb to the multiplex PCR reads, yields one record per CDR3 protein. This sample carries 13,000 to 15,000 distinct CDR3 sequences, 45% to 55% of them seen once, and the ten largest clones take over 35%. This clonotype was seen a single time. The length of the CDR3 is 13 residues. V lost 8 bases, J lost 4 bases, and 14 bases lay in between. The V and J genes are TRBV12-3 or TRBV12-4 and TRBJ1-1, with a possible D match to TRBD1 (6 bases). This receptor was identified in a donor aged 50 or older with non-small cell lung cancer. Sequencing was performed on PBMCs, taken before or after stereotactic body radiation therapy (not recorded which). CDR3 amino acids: CASSTGIFTEAFF. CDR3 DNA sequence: TGTGCCAGCTCGACAGGTATCTTCACTGAAGCTTTCTTT.